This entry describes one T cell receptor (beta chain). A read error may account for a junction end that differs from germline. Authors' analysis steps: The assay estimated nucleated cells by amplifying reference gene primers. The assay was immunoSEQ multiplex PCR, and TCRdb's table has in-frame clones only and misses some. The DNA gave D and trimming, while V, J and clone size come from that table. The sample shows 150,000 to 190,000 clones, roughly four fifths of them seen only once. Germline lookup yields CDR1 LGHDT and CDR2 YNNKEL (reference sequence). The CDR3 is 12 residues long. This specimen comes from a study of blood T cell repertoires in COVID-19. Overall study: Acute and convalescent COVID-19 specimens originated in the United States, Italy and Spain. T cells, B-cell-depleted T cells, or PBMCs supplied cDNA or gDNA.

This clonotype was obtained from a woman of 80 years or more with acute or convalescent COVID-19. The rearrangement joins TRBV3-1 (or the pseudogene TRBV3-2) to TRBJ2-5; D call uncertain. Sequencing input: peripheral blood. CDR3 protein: CASSQESEIQYF. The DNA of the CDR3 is TGTGCCAGCAGCCAAGAAAGCGAGATCCAGTACTTC.